This T cell receptor (beta chain) came from a study of T-cell memory formation after mild COVID-19. About the study: TCR clustering was largely donor specific.

Germline CDR1 SGHRS, CDR2 YFSETQ. After removal of 0 bases from V and 5 bases from J, the junction contained 9 bases not matched to a gene. This CDR3 comprises 16 residues. Via MiXCR, TCRdb re-called the 5' RACE reads, giving one row per CDR3 protein. The sample shows under 300,000 distinct CDR3 sequences, around a tenth of them seen only once. A word on this clonotype: Its antigen remains unknown.

Notes on the study in general: Second-wave clones reaching peak frequency on day 37 lacked confirmed SARS-CoV-2 specificity. Some clones that responded turned up in pre-infection memory, which suggests that cross-reactive memory joined in.

The V gene is TRBV5-1, the J gene TRBJ2-5, with 8 bases identical to TRBD1. Source material: PBMCs or a T cell subset sorted from them (not recorded which). This TCR was sampled from a man between 18 and 29 years old who had mild COVID-19 (a few samples of this study predate the infection). Cell type and time point are not known. The DNA of the CDR3 is TGCGCCAGCAGCTTGGGGGGACAGGTTACCGTTGAGACCCAGTACTTC. Its translation: CASSLGGQVTVETQYF.